The 18 T cell receptor beta chains below were found in one sample sequenced in a study of shared clonotypes between healthy human individuals. Produced via immunoSEQ multiplex PCR; TCRdb's table is partial and in-frame only. The sample contains hundreds of thousands of clones, just over 95% of which appear only once. Sequenced: memory CD8+ T cells sorted from blood. Regarding subset: CD45RO+ cells pooled with CCR7-negative TemRA cells. The source is a young man in good health.

The chain couples TRBV4-1 to TRBJ2-1, with D unresolved. In germline, CDR1 is MGHRA, CDR2 YSYEKL. The CDR3 consists of 15 residues. The V end lost 0 bases, the J end lost 4 bases, and 10 bases lay between the germline ends. The DNA for the CDR3 is TGCGCCAGCAGCCAAGAGTCCGGGCCGTACAATGAGCAGTTCTTC. Its protein is CASSQESGPYNEQFF.

The V gene is TRBV7-6, the J gene TRBJ1-1, with D possibly being TRBD1 (6 bases). Between the trimmed V and J ends, which lost 5 bases and 3 bases, there was a span of 13 bases. The CDR3 contains 14 residues. In germline, CDR1 is SGHVS, CDR2 FNYEAQ. The CDR3 DNA sequence: TGTGCCAGCAGCCCAACAGGGCGGGACACTGAAGCTTTCTTT. It yields the protein CASSPTGRDTEAFF.

The chain links TRBV5-4 to TRBJ2-3; a possible D gene is TRBD2 (7 bases). Looked up from germline, CDR1 is SGHNT and CDR2 is YYREEE (reference sequence). The CDR3 contains 15 residues. The ends were cut back, 0 bases at V and 3 bases at J, with 11 bases in the middle. CDR3 region: CASSLVAGATDTQYF. Here the CDR3 DNA reads TGTGCCAGCAGCTTGGTTGCGGGGGCGACAGATACGCAGTATTTT.

The gene calls are TRBV30 and TRBJ1-2, with D maybe TRBD1 (5 bases). The V gene's germline CDR1 is GTSNPN and CDR2 SVGIG (reference sequence). The length of the CDR3 is 12 residues. Deletions cut 3 bases from V and 8 bases from J, with 13 bases between. For the CDR3, the DNA is TGTGCCTGGAGGCAGGGAAGCGGGGGCTACACCTTC. Its protein product is CAWRQGSGGYTF.

This clone came up once. Additional DNA sequences in this sample encode the identical CDR3. V gene TRBV9 combines with J gene TRBJ2-3; 9 positions agree with TRBD2. The germline CDR1 and CDR2 sequences are SGDLS and YYNGEE. The length of the CDR3 is 15 residues. Trimming took 5 bases from V and 2 from J; bases not matched to a gene: 6. The CDR3 here is CASSPRLAVTDTQYF. CDR3 DNA sequence: TGTGCCAGCAGTCCCCGACTAGCGGTCACAGATACGCAGTATTTT.

The J gene is TRBJ1-2, the V gene TRBV28, with 9 bases lining up with TRBD1. Germline CDR1 reads MDHEN; CDR2 reads SYDVKM. CDR3 length: 13 amino acids. V was pared by 6 bases and J by 2 bases, with 1 base of the junction left unmatched. For the CDR3, the DNA is TGTGCCAGCAGAACAGGGGGCAACTATGGCTACACCTTC. Protein sequence: CASRTGGNYGYTF.

This rearrangement joins TRBV5-1 to TRBJ2-7, with 8 bases fitting TRBD1. V trimming: 0 bases; J trimming: 2 bases; junction bases outside the gene matches: 4. The germline gives CDR1 SGHRS, CDR2 YFSETQ. The CDR3 runs 15 residues. The CDR3 reads CASSLAPDRAYEQYF. CDR3 nucleotide sequence: TGCGCCAGCAGCTTGGCTCCGGACAGGGCCTACGAGCAGTACTTC.

This clone has just one count. The chain carries TRBV6-5 and TRBJ2-7; 10 nucleotides agree with TRBD1. The CDR3 has 15 residues. CDR1 MNHEY and CDR2 SVGAGI come from the germline V gene. V shed 0 bases, J shed 3 bases, and the junction held 2 bases outside the gene matches. CDR3 amino acids: CASSYSTGGLYEQYF. The CDR3 region has the DNA TGTGCCAGCAGTTACTCGACAGGGGGCCTCTACGAGCAGTACTTC.

This sequence joins TRBV10-3 and TRBJ2-7, with 10 bases aligning to TRBD2. The CDR3 extends over 17 amino acids. CDR1 is ENHRY, CDR2 SYGVKD, per germline. V lost 3 bases to trimming and J lost 4 bases; unmatched junction nucleotides: 12. CDR3 amino acids: CAISDPSSGSGIYEQYF. CDR3 DNA: TGTGCCATCAGTGACCCGTCTAGCGGGAGTGGAATTTACGAGCAGTACTTC.

This clone was seen a single time. This chain links TRBV5-1 with TRBJ2-3; D ambiguous. Germline CDR1 and CDR2: SGHRS and YFSETQ. Trimming pared 2 bases from V and 2 bases from J, leaving 9 bases between. This CDR3 is built from 14 residues. The CDR3 bases are TGCGCCAGCAGCTTATCAGCCCTCACAGATACGCAGTATTTT. It yields the protein CASSLSALTDTQYF.

The chain couples TRBV2 to TRBJ2-7; 12 nucleotides line up with TRBD2. Trimming took 8 bases from V and 1 from J; bases not matched to a gene: 6. In germline, CDR1 is SNHLY, CDR2 FYNNEI. This CDR3 has 15 amino acids. The CDR3 is CASGLGLAGSYEQYF. The CDR3 DNA follows: TGTGCCAGCGGGCTCGGACTAGCGGGGTCCTACGAGCAGTACTTC. Based on the CDR3 plus reference TRBV2 and TRBJ2-7, the full variable domain is EPEVTQTPSHQVTQMGQEVILRCVPISNHLYFYWYRQILGQKVEFLVSFYNNEISEKSEIFDDQFSVERPDGSNFTLKIRSTKLEDSAMYFCASGLGLAGSYEQYFGPGTRLTVT.

This clone turned up a few times. The V and J genes are TRBV2 and TRBJ1-5; D gene uncertain. V lost 6 bases, J lost 3 bases, and 6 bases lay in between. Per the germline V gene, CDR1 is SNHLY and CDR2 is FYNNEI. The CDR3 is 12 amino acids. The CDR3 spells CASRGSNQPQHF. The CDR3 DNA follows: TGTGCCAGCAGGGGGTCCAATCAGCCCCAGCATTTT.

J is TRBJ2-7 and V is TRBV7-9; TRBD1 agrees at 8 bases. This CDR3 has 16 amino acids. The V and J ends lost 2 bases and 7 bases, in that order; junction bases with no gene match: 13. Germline V gene data show CDR1 as SEHNR and CDR2 as FQNEAQ (reference sequence). The CDR3 is CASSLSGADRVIEQYF. The CDR3 DNA sequence: TGTGCCAGCAGCTTATCGGGGGCGGACAGGGTGATAGAGCAGTACTTC. Supplemented by reference TRBV7-9 and TRBJ2-7, the full variable domain reads DTGVSQNPRHKITKRGQNVTFRCDPISEHNRLYWYRQTLGQGPEFLTYFQNEAQLEKSRLLSDRFSAERPKGSFSTLEIQRTEQGDSAMYLCASSLSGADRVIEQYFGPGTRLTVT.

V is TRBV7-2 and J is TRBJ2-7; D call uncertain. Germline CDR1 SGHTA, CDR2 FQGNSA. Trimming removed 2 bases at V and 1 base at J, with 15 bases between. The CDR3 spans 16 residues. The CDR3 region is CASSLKGGYGSYEQYF. The CDR3 region has the DNA TGTGCCAGCAGCTTAAAGGGCGGATACGGTTCCTACGAGCAGTACTTC.

The genes are TRBV7-9 and TRBJ2-4; 11 bases agree with TRBD1. This CDR3 is built from 17 residues. J gave up 2 bases and V 6 bases, and 9 bases lay outside the gene matches. Per germline, CDR1 SEHNR and CDR2 FQNEAQ (reference sequence). The CDR3 sequence: CASSQGTGGRTKNIQYF. The CDR3 DNA is TGTGCCAGCAGTCAAGGGACAGGGGGAAGGACCAAAAACATTCAGTACTTC. Drawing the rest from reference TRBV7-9 and TRBJ2-4, the complete variable domain is DTGVSQNPRHKITKRGQNVTFRCDPISEHNRLYWYRQTLGQGPEFLTYFQNEAQLEKSRLLSDRFSAERPKGSFSTLEIQRTEQGDSAMYLCASSQGTGGRTKNIQYFGAGTRLSVL.

The rearrangement links TRBV11-2 to TRBJ2-1; the match to TRBD2 covers 7 bases. Germline assignment: CDR1 SGHAT and CDR2 FQNNGV. This CDR3 has 16 residues. Trimming took 3 bases from V and 4 from J; bases not matched to a gene: 9. The chain's CDR3 is CASSFDRTSIYNEQFF. The DNA of the CDR3 is TGTGCCAGCAGCTTTGACCGGACTAGTATATACAATGAGCAGTTCTTC.

V gene TRBV9 combines with J gene TRBJ2-7; 10 nucleotides agree with TRBD1. The ends lost 0 bases at V and 3 bases at J; junction bases unmatched: 3. Per germline, CDR1 SGDLS and CDR2 YYNGEE. The CDR3 contains 15 residues. CDR3 region: CASSVGTGGFYEQYF. CDR3 nucleotide sequence: TGTGCCAGCAGCGTAGGGACAGGGGGTTTCTACGAGCAGTACTTC.

The chain uses TRBV7-2 and TRBJ2-1, with D hard to call. V lost 2 bases and J lost 5, with 1 base in between. The CDR3 runs to 11 residues. Per the germline V gene, CDR1 is SGHTA and CDR2 is FQGNSA. CDR3 loop: CASSLHNEQFF. CDR3 coding DNA: TGTGCCAGCAGCTTACACAATGAGCAGTTCTTC.